Below are 27 T cell receptor beta chains sequenced from a single sample in a study of Graves' ophthalmopathy and Graves' hyperthyroidism. RNA transcripts yielded amplified TCR beta CDR3 regions. After a first-round RT-PCR with HTBI primers, a second-round multiplex PCR was run. Each CDR3 protein is one row after TCRdb ran MiXCR on the multiplex PCR reads. The sample carries over a million distinct CDR3 sequences, 36% recorded once. Sequenced material: peripheral blood or thyroid tissue (not recorded which). The source is an adult man with Graves' hyperthyroidism.

This clonotype was seen many times. The V and J genes are TRBV20-1 and TRBJ2-7, with TRBD2 matching over 8 bases. V lost 6 bases, J lost 4 bases, and 11 bases stayed unmatched. Per germline, CDR1 DFQATT and CDR2 SNEGSKA (reference sequence). CDR3 size: 14 residues. The CDR3 reads CSAPVAGGRYEQYF. The DNA of the CDR3 is TGCAGTGCCCCAGTGGCGGGGGGCAGGTACGAGCAGTACTTC.

The chain carries TRBV19 and TRBJ2-2; TRBD1 matches at 7 bases. The V segment lost 5 bases and the J segment 8 bases; nucleotides outside the gene matches: 5. CDR3 length: 13 residues. Germline V gene sequence: CDR1 LNHDA, CDR2 SQIVND (reference sequence). In nucleotides, the CDR3 is TGTGCCAGTAGTTATCCGGGACAGGGGGAGCTGTTTTTT. It specifies CASSYPGQGELFF.

This clonotype showed up many times. The genes are TRBV20-1 and TRBJ1-2, with TRBD1 as a possible D gene (6 bases). In germline, CDR1 is DFQATT, CDR2 SNEGSKA (reference sequence). There are 13 residues in the CDR3. V was clipped by 5 bases and J by 4 bases, with 14 bases between them. CDR3 sequence: CSAGRGGTYGYTF. In DNA, the CDR3 is TGCAGTGCTGGCAGGGGAGGGACCTATGGCTACACCTTC.

This clonotype was seen ten or more times. The chain uses TRBV7-9 and TRBJ2-6, with TRBD2 as a possible D gene (6 bases). Trimming stripped 5 bases from V and 0 bases from J, with 26 bases between. The CDR3 loop spans 21 amino acids. Germline values: CDR1 SEHNR, CDR2 FQNEAQ (reference sequence). The CDR3 loop reads CASSNPPARGFSFSGANVLTF. The CDR3 region has the DNA TGTGCCAGCAGCAACCCTCCGGCGCGGGGATTCTCTTTCTCTGGGGCCAACGTCCTGACTTTC.

This clonotype showed up many times. This chain joins TRBV29-1 and TRBJ2-7; D may be TRBD2 (5 bases). Germline values: CDR1 SQVTM, CDR2 ANQGSEA. There are 13 residues in the CDR3. V shed 5 bases and J shed 0 bases, with 11 bases lying between them. The CDR3 DNA sequence: TGCAGCGTTCGAGCGGATCACTCCTACGAGCAGTACTTC. Its protein product is CSVRADHSYEQYF.

This sequence joins TRBV11-3 and TRBJ1-2, with D possibly TRBD1 on 5 matching bases. CDR1 is SGHNT and CDR2 is YENEEA in the germline V gene. The CDR3 is 13 amino acids. V was cut by 5 bases and J by 8 bases, with 15 bases left in between. This CDR3 is CASSPIGTQGYTF. The CDR3 coding sequence is TGTGCCAGCAGCCCGATAGGGACGCAGGGCTACACCTTC. Complete variable domain (other parts from reference TRBV11-3 and TRBJ1-2): EAGVVQSPRYKIIEKKQPVAFWCNPISGHNTLYWYLQNLGQGPELLIRYENEEAVDDSQLPKDRFSAERLKGVDSTLKIQPAELGDSAVYLCASSPIGTQGYTFGSGTRLTVV.

Concerning this clonotype itself: This sequence may be a read error, since a much larger clone differs from it by one base. This chain uses TRBV20-1 with TRBJ1-6; D unresolved. The CDR3 contains 13 residues. CDR1 and CDR2 (germline): DFQATT, SNEGSKA (reference sequence). Trimming removed 4 bases at V and 3 bases at J, with 7 bases between. CDR3 sequence reads: CSAMANYNSPLHF. CDR3 coding DNA: TGCAGTGCTATGGCAAACTATAATTCACCCCTCCACTTT.

This clonotype was counted many times. The gene calls are TRBV10-3 and TRBJ1-1; 9 bases align to TRBD1. V dropped 7 bases and J dropped 4; count of bases not matched to a gene: 10. CDR3 size: 15 residues. Germline V CDR1 and CDR2: ENHRY, SYGVKD. This CDR3 reads CAITPGQGGRTEAFF. The DNA for the CDR3 is TGTGCCATCACCCCGGGACAGGGAGGGCGCACTGAAGCTTTCTTT.

This clonotype was counted many times. The chain couples TRBV29-1 to TRBJ1-4; 8 nucleotides agree with TRBD1. The CDR3 is made up of 15 amino acids. Per germline, CDR1 SQVTM and CDR2 ANQGSEA. The junction had 11 bases not matched to a gene; V was cut back by 6 bases and J by 5 bases. The chain's CDR3 is CSVGLNRGINEKLFF. CDR3 DNA: TGCAGCGTAGGACTTAACAGGGGGATCAATGAAAAACTGTTTTTT.

This chain connects TRBV29-1 to TRBJ2-3; TRBD1 aligns across 8 bases. The J call is in doubt because the DNA end fits TRBJ2-5 better. Germline CDR1 is SQVTM and CDR2 is ANQGSEA. The CDR3 consists of 14 residues. CDR3 in DNA: TGCAGCGTTGAGGCGGACAGGGAGTCGGAGACCCAGTACTTC. This codes for CSVEADRESETQYF.

This clonotype was seen more than once but under ten times. It may be a read error: a sequence one base away is much more abundant. The chain links TRBV7-2 to TRBJ1-2; D not resolved. CDR3 length equals 13 residues. The germline CDR1 and CDR2 sequences are SGHTA and FQGNSA. V was cut by 6 bases and J by 0 bases, with 8 bases left in between. CDR3 loop: CASRLNSNYGYTF. The CDR3 coding sequence is TGTGCCAGCAGGCTCAATTCTAACTATGGCTACACCTTC.

This clonotype has at least ten counts. This chain connects TRBV11-2 to TRBJ1-2; tentatively, D is TRBD1 (5 bases). V gave up 2 bases and J gave up 3 bases, with 10 bases separating them. CDR3 length: 14 amino acids. Per germline, CDR1 SGHAT and CDR2 FQNNGV. CDR3 DNA: TGTGCCAGCAGCTTACTGGGGGTAGACTATGGCTACACCTTC. Its translation is CASSLLGVDYGYTF.

Remarks on this clonotype: One junction end does not reproduce the germline sequence, and a read error may be involved. This chain connects TRBV10-3 to TRBJ1-5, with D possibly TRBD1 on 6 matching bases. This CDR3 contains 16 residues. From germline, CDR1 is ENHRY and CDR2 SYGVKD. The DNA for the CDR3 is TGTGCCAGCAGTGAAGCGCTGGCAGGGGGCAATCAGCCCCAGCATTTT. Protein sequence: CASSEALAGGNQPQHF.

The chain recombines TRBV6-5 with TRBJ1-2; 8 bases agree with TRBD1. The CDR3 runs 16 residues. V trimming: 0 bases; J trimming: 4 bases; junction bases outside the gene matches: 7. The germline V gene has CDR1 MNHEY and CDR2 SVGAGI. CDR3 amino acids: CASSYSGRGRFYGYTF. The DNA for the CDR3 is TGTGCCAGCAGTTACTCAGGCAGGGGGCGATTCTATGGCTACACCTTC.

This clonotype came up once. The CDR3 bases are TGCAGTGCTAGTTTTGGCGGGACAGGCACCTACGAGCAGTACTTC. It specifies CSASFGGTGTYEQYF. The chain has TRBV20-1 and TRBJ2-7; TRBD1 aligns across 8 bases. This CDR3 spans 15 amino acids. Looked up from germline, CDR1 is DFQATT and CDR2 is SNEGSKA (reference sequence). Trimming removed 3 bases from V and 2 bases from J; junction bases left unmatched: 9.

The rearrangement joins TRBV10-3 to TRBJ2-3, with 7 positions matching TRBD2. V was clipped by 0 bases and J by 4 bases; unmatched bases: 7. The CDR3 extends over 16 amino acids. CDR1 is ENHRY and CDR2 is SYGVKD in the germline V gene. This CDR3 reads CAISESMGSGADTQYF. In DNA form, the CDR3 reads TGTGCCATCAGTGAGTCGATGGGCAGCGGGGCAGATACGCAGTATTTT.

A few counts support this clonotype. The chain links TRBV6-1 to TRBJ2-7, with TRBD2 matching over 7 bases. There are 14 residues in the CDR3. The V gene's germline CDR1 is MNHNS and CDR2 SASEGT. Trimming cost V 4 bases and J 5 bases; bases outside gene matches: 8. The CDR3 bases are TGTGCCAGCAGTGGTGGTAGCGGGTTGGACGAGCAGTACTTC. Amino acid sequence: CASSGGSGLDEQYF.

V is TRBV20-1 and J is TRBJ2-7; no reliable D call. Trimming removed 3 bases at V and 2 bases at J, with 14 bases between. The CDR3 sequence is 14 residues long. Germline values: CDR1 DFQATT, CDR2 SNEGSKA (reference sequence). CDR3 residues: CSASSHETAYEQYF. DNA of the CDR3: TGCAGTGCTAGTTCCCACGAGACCGCCTACGAGCAGTACTTC.

This clonotype was detected only a few times. This chain uses TRBV12-3 or TRBV12-4 with TRBJ1-5; D is ambiguous. This CDR3 is built from 15 residues. The V end was cut by 10 bases, the J end by 1 base, with 17 bases between. CDR3 sequence reads: CATKWGTSSNQPQHF. The CDR3 DNA reads as TGTGCCACCAAATGGGGTACTTCGAGCAATCAGCCCCAGCATTTT.

This chain uses TRBV4-2 with TRBJ2-2, with a tentative D call TRBD2 (7 bases). The germline CDR1 and CDR2 sequences are LGHNA and YNFKEQ. The CDR3 has 15 amino acids. V was clipped by 4 bases and J by 5 bases, with 14 bases between them. The DNA of the CDR3 is TGTGCCAGCAGCCCAGTGGAGGGGGGGACCGGGGAGCTGTTTTTT. It translates to CASSPVEGGTGELFF.

This chain connects TRBV19 to TRBJ1-1; 8 positions agree with TRBD1. This CDR3 contains 15 residues. From germline, CDR1 is LNHDA and CDR2 SQIVND (reference sequence). The V gene end was trimmed by 3 bases and the J gene end by 1 base; junction bases not matched to a gene: 4. This chain's CDR3 is CASSIQDRGNTEAFF. The CDR3 bases are TGTGCCAGTAGTATCCAAGACAGGGGGAACACTGAAGCTTTCTTT.

J is TRBJ1-1 and V is TRBV6-7; no reliable D call. TRBV6-7 qualifies as an ORF whose function is uncertain. CDR3 length: 14 amino acids. V was pared by 6 bases and J by 7 bases, with 18 bases between. For the CDR3, the DNA is TGTGCCAGCAGCCAGTTGCCTCTCTCGAATGAAGCTTTCTTT. This codes for CASSQLPLSNEAFF.

The rearrangement joins TRBV6-5 to TRBJ1-5; D perhaps matches TRBD1 (5 bases). The CDR3 is made up of 13 amino acids. The ends were cut back, 5 bases at V and 6 bases at J, with 11 bases in the middle. Per the germline V gene, CDR1 is MNHEY and CDR2 is SVGAGI. DNA for the CDR3: TGTGCCAGCAGTCCGGGGGTGGCTCAGCCCCAGCATTTT. Residues: CASSPGVAQPQHF.

The chain couples TRBV4-1 to TRBJ2-3; a possible D gene is TRBD2 (5 bases). Germline V gene data show CDR1 as MGHRA and CDR2 as YSYEKL. CDR3 size: 15 residues. Trimming shortened V by 2 bases and J by 0 bases, and 9 bases separated the two germline ends. CDR3 nucleotide sequence: TGCGCCAGCAGCCAATTTACGGGGAGCACAGATACGCAGTATTTT. It codes for CASSQFTGSTDTQYF.

This clonotype was picked up a small number of times. V gene TRBV6-5 combines with J gene TRBJ1-2; no reliable D call. Between the trimmed V and J ends, which lost 2 bases and 4 bases, there was a span of 11 bases. Germline assignment: CDR1 MNHEY and CDR2 SVGAGI. The CDR3 has 14 residues. CDR3 protein: CASSYTARGYGYTF. CDR3 nucleotides: TGTGCCAGCAGTTACACAGCGAGAGGCTATGGCTACACCTTC.

This clonotype was counted at least ten times. This chain joins TRBV12-3 or TRBV12-4 and TRBJ1-1; D is possibly TRBD1 (6 bases). The ends were cut back, 6 bases at V and 3 bases at J, with 11 bases in the middle. This CDR3 region has 13 residues. Here the CDR3 DNA reads TGTGCCAGCAGCAGGACAGATTACACTGAAGCTTTCTTT. Translated, it gives CASSRTDYTEAFF.

This clonotype was seen many times. The CDR3 loop is CASSESPYRVRLNTEAFF. For the CDR3, the DNA is TGCGCCAGCAGTGAGTCGCCGTATAGGGTCAGGCTTAACACTGAAGCTTTCTTT. The gene calls are TRBV10-2 and TRBJ1-1; no clear D gene. From germline, CDR1 is WSHSY and CDR2 SAAADI. The CDR3 runs 18 residues. V was trimmed by 0 bases and J by 2 bases, leaving 19 bases between them.